This section outlines one T cell receptor (beta chain) sequence together with its context. J gave up 10 bases and V 5 bases, and 2 bases lay outside the gene matches. The CDR3 totals 13 residues. Germline V lookup: CDR1 SGHAT, CDR2 FQNNGV. The data were obtained in a study of a mutant IDH1 vaccine in newly diagnosed glioma. Whole-study context: Those enrolled had earlier been treated with radiotherapy, temozolomide, or both, mostly both.

Time point indicated: baseline, week 1 (first vaccination visit). Stated treatment: pre-vaccination baseline after standard-of-care therapy. Tumors from donors were new WHO grade 3 or 4 IDH1-mutant astrocytomas with ATRX loss. TCRdb keeps only in-frame clones here, not all; method: immunoSEQ multiplex PCR. This sample has 50,000 to 75,000 clones, with about nine tenths found just once. The sequenced sample was PBMCs, obtained from a glioma patient treated with radiotherapy, temozolomide or both. The TCR comes from a man between 45 and 60 years old with glioma. The V gene is TRBV11-2, the J gene TRBJ2-1, with 13 bases fitting TRBD2. CDR3 DNA sequence: TGTGCCAGCAGCGGGACTAGCGGGGCCGAGCAGTTCTTC. This gives the protein CASSGTSGAEQFF.